This TCR beta chain was sequenced in a study of blood T cell repertoires in COVID-19. Study at large: Some COVID-19 samples were acute and others convalescent; all came from the United States, Italy and Spain. Sources were T cells, B-cell-depleted T cells, or PBMCs; the material itself was cDNA or gDNA.

The CDR3 is 15 residues long. The V end lost 0 bases, the J end lost 3 bases, and 11 bases lay between the germline ends. The germline gives CDR1 LGHDT, CDR2 YNNKEL (reference sequence). In the authors' methods: Reference gene primer amplification gave nucleated cell count estimates. Sequencing was performed with immunoSEQ multiplex PCR; in TCRdb, only in-frame clones are kept and a portion is missing. Clone size and V and J calls were adopted from that table, with D and trimming inferred from the DNA. Counted here are 75,000 to 90,000 clones, about 82% occurring once; the ten biggest clones make up more than 15%.

The rearrangement links TRBV3-1 (or the pseudogene TRBV3-2) to TRBJ1-1; tentative D call: TRBD1 (5 bases). The sequence was obtained from a man older than 75 with active or convalescent COVID-19. Specimen: peripheral blood. The CDR3 DNA is TGTGCCAGCAGCCAAGACAGGGTTGGGGACACTGAAGCTTTCTTT. This translates into CASSQDRVGDTEAFF.